The present T cell receptor beta chain was sequenced within a study of human T cells and chemical hapten exposure (dated by TCRdb to about 2021). Background on the whole study: For sensitization, 2% DPC in acetone was applied to a roughly 2 cm by roughly 2 cm area of upper inner arm skin. Most of the patients in the cohort were female, and the cohort covered alopecia areata with under or over 50% scalp involvement, alopecia totalis and alopecia universalis. Throughout the study period of 20 to 25 weeks, patients also received therapeutic DPC doses to the scalp every week. For TCR sequencing, blood came from about 29 alopecia patients at anywhere from one to four time points (pre-sensitization, 2, 6 and 24 weeks). The libraries were sequenced as a pool, and the TCR yield per sample differed mostly because of small variations in library volumes within the pool. In alopecia patients, the study followed how the peripheral blood TCR repertoire changed in vivo over primary and secondary sensitization to diphenylcyclopropenone (DPC), a hapten. Blood was sampled from patients pre-sensitization (week 0) and at 2, 6 and about 24 weeks after DPC sensitization. Patch testing was done on the upper back using Finn chambers containing 0.01% DPC, and results were scored after 6 days according to International Contact Dermatitis Research Group standards.

Overall study results and their limits: Expanded TCRs formed significantly more large CDR3 similarity clusters than pre-sensitization or healthy control sets, consistent with antigen-driven responses. After repeated subsampling, the strength of the expansion versus patch-test correlation and the threshold at which it became significant changed. The number of TCRs above 1 in 1000 frequency did not change with DPC sensitization; there was no evidence of global repertoire structure alterations. A positive correlation was found between the number of PT1 expanded TCRs and patch test score, with significance reached at thresholds 8, 16 and 32 but not 4. All patients had alopecia, a presumed autoimmune disease, so their immune response might differ from that of healthy individuals.

This clonotype was seen at least ten times. Its antigen is not yet known. Base-call qualities are not available, and no considerably larger clone is one nucleotide away. The time point label here, explained by the study, means: pre-sensitization, week 0. In light of the paper, this sample's treatment or condition label describes: therapeutic diphenylcyclopropenone sensitization with weekly scalp DPC. At each patch-test visit, blood was drawn before the patch test was applied. To be eligible, patients had to be aged 18 to 70, diagnosed with alopecia and judged suitable for DPC therapy, while pregnant patients were excluded. Unfractionated whole blood was collected in Tempus Blood RNA tubes, and total RNA was extracted from that blood. The library was prepared using RACE. The sequencer listed for this sample is NextSeq 500. Library preparation attached unique molecular identifiers to individual cDNA molecules for quantitative, reproducible TCR counting. For every blood RNA sample, sequencing covered both the TCR alpha and TCR beta chains. Processing in the source paper ran as follows. A median of about 100,000 TCRs per sample was observed, with a range of about 23,224 to 690,600. V, J and CDR3 annotation of the TCR reads was performed with the Decombinator software suite. Every sample was subsampled to the same number of TCRs (28,000) for the PS versus PT1 abundance plots. TCRs were defined as expanded if absent before sensitization and observed at least eight times at the 2-week time point. TCRdb took the public reads, trimmed them with fastp at Q25, ran MiXCR for clone calling and kept in-frame beta chains. Rows matching on CDR3 protein sequence are summarized as one entry with the most common DNA and genes. None of the V and J calls come from the authors' own analysis; TCRdb made them. In this sample the table shows around 380,000 distinct CDR3 sequences, 4.5% to 5.5% of which occur a single time. The leading ten clones occupy 7% to 10% of the sample.

Looking up the germline V gene yields CDR1 SGHRS and CDR2 YFSETQ. Measured from the cysteine to the phenylalanine, the CDR3 is 13 residues long. Of the read, only the CDR3 DNA is kept; its 39 bases are in frame from base 1. The junction carries 10 bases between V and J, which are trimmed by 5 bases and 2 bases respectively. The rearranged segments are TRBV5-1 and TRBJ1-2, with the D gene uncertain. The TCR comes from a woman aged 18-29 years with alopecia areata. Some clones in this sample may be carry-over from other donors' samples. Sequencing used whole blood, obtained in connection with sensitization to the hapten diphenylcyclopropenone (DPC). The nucleotides are TGCGCCAGCAGGGATCCTAGCAACTATGGCTACACCTTC. This sequence encodes CASRDPSNYGYTF.